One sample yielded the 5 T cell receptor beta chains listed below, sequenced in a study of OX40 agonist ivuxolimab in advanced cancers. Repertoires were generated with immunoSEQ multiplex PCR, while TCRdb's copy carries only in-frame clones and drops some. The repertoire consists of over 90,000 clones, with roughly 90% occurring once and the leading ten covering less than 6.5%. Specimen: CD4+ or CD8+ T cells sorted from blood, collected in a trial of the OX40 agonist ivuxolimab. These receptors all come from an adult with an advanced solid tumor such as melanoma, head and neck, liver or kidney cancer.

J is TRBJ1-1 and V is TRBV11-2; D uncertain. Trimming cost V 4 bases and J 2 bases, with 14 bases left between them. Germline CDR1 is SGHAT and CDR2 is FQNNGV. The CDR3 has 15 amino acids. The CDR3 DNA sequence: TGTGCCAGCAGCTCGGCTCCCAGTTTCAACACTGAAGCTTTCTTT. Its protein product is CASSSAPSFNTEAFF.

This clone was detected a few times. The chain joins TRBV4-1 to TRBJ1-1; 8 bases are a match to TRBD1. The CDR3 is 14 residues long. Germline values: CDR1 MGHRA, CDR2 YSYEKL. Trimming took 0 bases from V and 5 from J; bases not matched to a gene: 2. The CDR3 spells CASSQDRGRTEAFF. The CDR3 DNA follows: TGCGCCAGCAGCCAAGACAGGGGGCGAACTGAAGCTTTCTTT.

CDR3 nucleotide sequence: TGTGCCAGCAGTGAAACTAGCGGCCCCTACAATGAGCAGTTCTTC. Amino acids: CASSETSGPYNEQFF. The chain is built from TRBV6-1 and TRBJ2-1; 8 bases align to TRBD2. V lost 2 bases, J lost 2 bases, and 2 bases stayed unmatched. Germline loops: CDR1 MNHNS, CDR2 SASEGT. The CDR3 is made up of 15 amino acids.

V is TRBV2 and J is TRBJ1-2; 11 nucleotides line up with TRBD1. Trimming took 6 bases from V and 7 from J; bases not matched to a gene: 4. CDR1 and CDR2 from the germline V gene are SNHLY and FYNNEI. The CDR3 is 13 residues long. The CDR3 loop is CASRDRGRSGYTF. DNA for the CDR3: TGTGCCAGCAGGGACAGGGGGCGGAGTGGCTACACCTTC.

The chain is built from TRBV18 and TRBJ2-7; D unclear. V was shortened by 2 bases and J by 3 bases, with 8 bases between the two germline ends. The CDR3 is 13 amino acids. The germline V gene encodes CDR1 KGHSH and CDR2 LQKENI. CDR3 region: CASSPGVNYEQYF. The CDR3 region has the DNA TGTGCCAGCTCACCAGGAGTCAACTACGAGCAGTACTTC. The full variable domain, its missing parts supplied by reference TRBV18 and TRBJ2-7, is NAGVMQNPRHLVRRRGQEARLRCSPMKGHSHVYWYRQLPEEGLKFMVYLQKENIIDESGMPKERFSAEFPKEGPSILRIQQVVRGDSAAYFCASSPGVNYEQYFGPGTRLTVT.